The 30 T cell receptor beta chains reported below all come from one sample, sequenced in a study of control samples from healthy donors and cancer patients. The protocol was immunoSEQ multiplex PCR, while the TCRdb copy is restricted to in-frame clones and leaves out a portion. The sample includes more than 100,000 clones, just over 90% of them seen just once. Sequenced: blood. The receptors shown here come from a woman between 18 and 29 years old in good health.

The chain recombines TRBV6-2 or TRBV6-3 with TRBJ1-2; the D is unclear. From germline, CDR1 is MNHEY and CDR2 SVGEGT. The CDR3 is made up of 14 amino acids. V lost 5 bases to trimming and J lost 4 bases, with 14 bases between them. The CDR3 is CASSSSPGGYGYTF. The CDR3 bases are TGTGCCAGCAGTAGCTCACCCGGAGGCTATGGCTACACCTTC.

The V gene is TRBV24-1, the J gene TRBJ2-3, with D unresolved. CDR1 is KGHDR and CDR2 is SFDVKD in the germline V gene. Trimming left V 4 bases short and J 1 base short, with 11 bases between. The CDR3 extends over 15 amino acids. In nucleotides, the CDR3 is TGTGCCACCAGTGACCCAGCTTCTCGCACAGATACGCAGTATTTT. It yields the protein CATSDPASRTDTQYF.

The rearrangement links TRBV6-1 to TRBJ1-2; TRBD1 matches 7 bases. Trimming removed 1 base from V and 6 bases from J; junction bases left unmatched: 2. CDR1 is MNHNS and CDR2 is SASEGT in the germline V gene. The CDR3 totals 13 residues. CDR3 coding DNA: TGTGCCAGCAGTGAAGTAGGGGGCGATGGCTACACCTTC. Protein product: CASSEVGGDGYTF.

The table lists this clone with a count of one. Other DNA sequences of this sample code for an identical CDR3. The J gene is TRBJ2-2, the V gene TRBV24-1; D gene unclear. The CDR3 is made up of 14 amino acids. V lost 5 bases, J lost 1 base, and 7 bases lay in between. Germline V lookup: CDR1 KGHDR, CDR2 SFDVKD. CDR3 region: CATSVGRNTGELFF. CDR3 sequence (DNA): TGTGCCACCAGTGTTGGGCGGAACACCGGGGAGCTGTTTTTT.

This chain connects TRBV5-1 to TRBJ1-4; D is unclear. The CDR3 is made up of 14 amino acids. Germline-derived CDR1 and CDR2 are SGHRS and YFSETQ. Deletions cut 4 bases from V and 4 bases from J, with 11 bases between. The CDR3 nucleotides are TGCGCCAGCAGCCCAGGAAAGGGTAATGAAAAACTGTTTTTT. Translating it yields CASSPGKGNEKLFF.

V and J are TRBV27 and TRBJ1-2; 7 nucleotides line up with TRBD1. The CDR3 spans 15 residues. Germline V gene data show CDR1 as MNHEY and CDR2 as SMNVEV (reference sequence). Trimming removed 5 bases from V and 8 bases from J; junction bases left unmatched: 14. The CDR3 region has the DNA TGTGCCAGCAGTCCCCGGACAGGTGTCTCTGGGGGCTACACCTTC. Translation gives CASSPRTGVSGGYTF.

The chain links TRBV5-1 to TRBJ2-2; the D gene is possibly TRBD2 (5 bases). CDR1 is SGHRS and CDR2 is YFSETQ in the germline V gene. This CDR3 region has 15 residues. V shed 4 bases and J shed 0 bases, with 10 bases lying between them. CDR3 DNA sequence: TGCGCCAGCAGCGAGGGCATTGCGAACACCGGGGAGCTGTTTTTT. Translation gives CASSEGIANTGELFF.

The chain joins TRBV27 to TRBJ2-3; 9 bases line up with TRBD2. The germline V gene has CDR1 MNHEY and CDR2 SMNVEV (reference sequence). V lost 7 bases and J lost 0; bases outside the gene matches: 14. CDR3 length: 18 amino acids. The CDR3 DNA sequence: TGTGCCAGCACTCTCCGCCGCTGGACTAGCGAAAGCACAGATACGCAGTATTTT. This codes for CASTLRRWTSESTDTQYF.

This clone was recorded once. This chain connects TRBV7-2 to TRBJ1-3, with unresolved D. This CDR3 is 15 amino acids long. V was shortened by 5 bases and J by 4 bases, with 15 bases between the two germline ends. The germline V gene has CDR1 SGHTA and CDR2 FQGNSA. This CDR3 is CASSPRPEGGNTIYF. The CDR3 nucleotides read TGTGCCAGCAGCCCCCGCCCTGAGGGAGGAAACACCATATATTTT.

This rearrangement joins TRBV19 to TRBJ1-2; 8 positions match TRBD1. V trimming: 3 bases; J trimming: 7 bases; junction bases outside the gene matches: 16. The germline V gene has CDR1 LNHDA and CDR2 SQIVND (reference sequence). This CDR3 spans 17 amino acids. For the CDR3, the DNA is TGTGCCAGTAGTATGTTCCAGGGGGCCGGGAGGGGTTTTGGCTACACCTTC. Its translation: CASSMFQGAGRGFGYTF. The full variable domain, with the rest looked up from reference TRBV19 and TRBJ1-2, is DGGITQSPKYLFRKEGQNVTLSCEQNLNHDAMYWYRQDPGQGLRLIYYSQIVNDFQKGDIAEGYSVSREKKESFPLTVTSAQKNPTAFYLCASSMFQGAGRGFGYTFGSGTRLTVV.

This chain joins TRBV29-1 and TRBJ1-2; no firm D call. This CDR3 has 11 amino acids. V was clipped by 7 bases and J by 4 bases, with 10 bases between them. CDR1 is SQVTM and CDR2 is ANQGSEA in the germline V gene. The CDR3 is CSASWGYGYTF. The CDR3 DNA is TGCAGCGCCTCATGGGGCTATGGCTACACCTTC. Full variable domain (remainder filled in from reference TRBV29-1 and TRBJ1-2): SAVISQKPSRDICQRGTSLTIQCQVDSQVTMMFWYRQQPGQSLTLIATANQGSEATYESGFVIDKFPISRPNLTFSTLTVSNMSPEDSSIYLCSASWGYGYTFGSGTRLTVV.

This clone has more than one count but fewer than ten. The rearrangement joins TRBV7-2 to TRBJ1-2; no clear D. The CDR3 has 16 residues. The V and J ends lost 0 bases and 5 bases respectively, with 16 bases between them. Germline CDR1 reads SGHTA; CDR2 reads FQGNSA. CDR3 residues: CASSLASSGGLYGYTF. The CDR3 bases are TGTGCCAGCAGCTTAGCTTCCTCGGGAGGGCTTTATGGCTACACCTTC. The full variable domain, in which reference TRBV7-2 and TRBJ1-2 provide the parts outside the CDR3, is GAGVSQSPSNKVTEKGKDVELRCDPISGHTALYWYRQSLGQGLEFLIYFQGNSAPDKSGLPSDRFSAERTGGSVSTLTIQRTQQEDSAVYLCASSLASSGGLYGYTFGSGTRLTVV.

This chain connects TRBV27 to TRBJ1-6; D uncertain. With 5 bases removed from V and 5 bases from J, the gap between germline ends came to 13 bases. The length of the CDR3 is 15 residues. Germline V gene data show CDR1 as MNHEY and CDR2 as SMNVEV (reference sequence). CDR3 residues: CASSATRGDNSPLHF. CDR3 nucleotides: TGTGCCAGCAGTGCTACCCGGGGAGATAATTCACCCCTCCACTTT.

The gene calls are TRBV7-2 and TRBJ2-7; 7 bases align to TRBD1. In germline, CDR1 is SGHTA, CDR2 FQGNSA. This CDR3 has 18 residues. J lost 0 bases, V lost 5 bases, and 16 bases had no gene match. The chain's CDR3 is CASSPYRRLTGSSYEQYF. The CDR3 DNA sequence: TGTGCCAGCAGCCCGTACAGAAGGTTGACAGGGAGCTCCTACGAGCAGTACTTC.

This chain uses TRBV29-1 with TRBJ1-3; D may be TRBD1 (5 bases). The CDR3 consists of 15 residues. V was pared by 2 bases and J by 0 bases, with 11 bases between. CDR1 and CDR2 (germline): SQVTM, ANQGSEA. The CDR3, as DNA: TGCAGCGTTGAACTGGGGCAGGTCTCTGGAAACACCATATATTTT. It yields the protein CSVELGQVSGNTIYF. The full variable domain, completed using reference TRBV29-1 and TRBJ1-3, is SAVISQKPSRDICQRGTSLTIQCQVDSQVTMMFWYRQQPGQSLTLIATANQGSEATYESGFVIDKFPISRPNLTFSTLTVSNMSPEDSSIYLCSVELGQVSGNTIYFGEGSWLTVV.

This clone has only one observation. V gene TRBV9 combines with J gene TRBJ2-3; TRBD2 agrees at 7 bases. Germline-derived CDR1 and CDR2 are SGDLS and YYNGEE. The CDR3 runs 17 residues. The junction had 8 bases not matched to a gene; V was cut back by 0 bases and J by 1 base. DNA for the CDR3: TGTGCCAGCAGCGTAGCGGGCGGGGGACCGGGCACAGATACGCAGTATTTT. Amino acid sequence: CASSVAGGGPGTDTQYF.

The rearrangement links TRBV6-5 to TRBJ1-2; 9 bases match TRBD1. The CDR3 consists of 15 residues. From germline, CDR1 is MNHEY and CDR2 SVGAGI. V lost 6 bases and J lost 6; bases outside the gene matches: 11. CDR3 DNA: TGTGCCAGCAGACACCAAGACAGGGGGAGAGATGGCTACACCTTC. It is translated as CASRHQDRGRDGYTF.

This rearrangement joins TRBV28 to TRBJ1-1, with D maybe TRBD1 (6 bases). Trimming cost V 10 bases and J 0 bases, with 21 bases left between them. Germline V CDR1 and CDR2: MDHEN, SYDVKM. The CDR3 runs 16 residues. The CDR3 here is CATRNLQGGLNTEAFF. DNA for the CDR3: TGTGCCACAAGGAACCTACAGGGAGGGTTGAACACTGAAGCTTTCTTT.

This rearrangement joins TRBV15 to TRBJ1-2, with 12 nucleotides matching TRBD1. The germline CDR1 and CDR2 sequences are LNHNV and YYDKDF (reference sequence). The CDR3 runs to 19 residues. The junction had 14 bases not matched to a gene; V was cut back by 0 bases and J by 6 bases. The chain's CDR3 is CATSRDPHTTGTGGDGYTF. CDR3 bases: TGTGCCACCAGCAGAGACCCCCATACCACCGGGACAGGGGGCGATGGCTACACCTTC.

This chain uses TRBV7-6 with TRBJ2-1, with D maybe TRBD2 (5 bases). The CDR3 has 13 residues. Looked up from germline, CDR1 is SGHVS and CDR2 is FNYEAQ. V lost 4 bases and J lost 12, with 16 bases in between. The CDR3 protein is CASSSGFSRGQFF. In DNA form, the CDR3 reads TGTGCCAGCAGCTCGGGGTTTTCGCGAGGGCAGTTCTTC.

CDR3 protein: CASSPGGDEQYF. The CDR3 coding sequence is TGTGCCAGCTCACCGGGGGGGGACGAGCAGTACTTC. The chain has TRBV18 and TRBJ2-7, with 7 bases matching TRBD2. Trimming took 3 bases from V and 5 from J; bases not matched to a gene: 1. CDR1 and CDR2 (germline): KGHSH, LQKENI. CDR3 length: 12 residues.

This clone was seen only once. The rearrangement joins TRBV27 to TRBJ2-2, with a tentative D call TRBD1 (6 bases). This CDR3 contains 17 residues. Between the trimmed V and J ends, which lost 1 base and 0 bases, there was a span of 12 bases. CDR1 and CDR2 from the germline V gene are MNHEY and SMNVEV (reference sequence). CDR3 in amino acids: CASSLFSDRPNTGELFF. Here the CDR3 DNA reads TGTGCCAGCAGTTTATTCTCGGACAGACCGAACACCGGGGAGCTGTTTTTT.

This clone was counted only a few times. The chain is built from TRBV2 and TRBJ1-5; TRBD1 is a possible D gene (5 bases). Deletions cut 4 bases from V and 4 bases from J, with 8 bases between. The germline V gene has CDR1 SNHLY and CDR2 FYNNEI. CDR3 length: 13 amino acids. CDR3 coding DNA: TGTGCCAGCAGTGTACAGGTAAATCAGCCCCAGCATTTT. The encoded protein is CASSVQVNQPQHF.

CDR3 loop: CASSLMGLGTGELFF. The CDR3 DNA follows: TGTGCCAGCAGTTTGATGGGCCTCGGAACCGGGGAGCTGTTTTTT. The chain uses TRBV28 and TRBJ2-2; D is unclear. This CDR3 comprises 15 residues. The V gene's germline CDR1 is MDHEN and CDR2 SYDVKM. Trimming cost V 3 bases and J 5 bases, with 13 bases left between them.

In this sample, this clone turned up a few times. The J gene is TRBJ2-3, the V gene TRBV18; D is perhaps TRBD1 or TRBD2 (7 bases each). Trimming removed 1 base at V and 0 bases at J, with 20 bases between. This CDR3 has 19 residues. From germline, CDR1 is KGHSH and CDR2 LQKENI. The CDR3 bases are TGTGCCAGCTCACCACTAGGGGGGGCCAACAGGGGCAGCACAGATACGCAGTATTTT. Its protein product is CASSPLGGANRGSTDTQYF. Filled out from reference TRBV18 and TRBJ2-3, the complete variable domain reads NAGVMQNPRHLVRRRGQEARLRCSPMKGHSHVYWYRQLPEEGLKFMVYLQKENIIDESGMPKERFSAEFPKEGPSILRIQQVVRGDSAAYFCASSPLGGANRGSTDTQYFGPGTRLTVL.

The chain combines TRBV5-1 with TRBJ2-7, with TRBD1 matching 7 bases. V lost 4 bases and J lost 3; bases outside the gene matches: 7. The CDR3 length is 14 residues. Germline V CDR1 and CDR2: SGHRS, YFSETQ. The CDR3 sequence: CASSPGTVSYEQYF. The CDR3 coding sequence is TGCGCCAGCAGCCCTGGGACAGTGAGCTACGAGCAGTACTTC.

V usage is TRBV2 and J usage is TRBJ2-3; weak D call: TRBD2 (6 bases). Germline V gene data show CDR1 as SNHLY and CDR2 as FYNNEI. Trimming removed 8 bases from V and 2 bases from J, with 17 bases in between. CDR3 length: 15 amino acids. The CDR3 nucleotides are TGTGCCAGCCCTCAGCATAGCGGACTCACAGATACGCAGTATTTT. Its translation: CASPQHSGLTDTQYF.

This clone was counted a single time. The chain recombines TRBV28 with TRBJ1-2; D gene unclear. This CDR3 contains 12 residues. V lost 5 bases to trimming and J lost 3 bases, with 7 bases between them. Germline-derived CDR1 and CDR2 are MDHEN and SYDVKM. CDR3 sequence (DNA): TGTGCCAGCAGTCTAAGGGACTATGGCTACACCTTC. Translating it yields CASSLRDYGYTF.

The rearrangement uses TRBV7-8 and TRBJ2-7, with a tentative D call TRBD1 (5 bases). V lost 5 bases and J lost 2, with 10 bases in between. This CDR3 comprises 13 residues. Germline CDR1 reads SGHVS; CDR2 reads FQNEAQ. The DNA for the CDR3 is TGTGCCAGCAGCCTTGACAGAACCTACGAGCAGTACTTC. As protein: CASSLDRTYEQYF.

The gene calls are TRBV4-3 and TRBJ1-3, with 7 positions matching TRBD1. Germline CDR1 and CDR2: LGHNA and YSLEER. Trimming at V came to 1 base and at J to 4 bases, leaving 13 bases not matched to a gene. The CDR3 covers 18 residues. CDR3 sequence: CASSQGSQTGAGGNTIYF. In DNA form, the CDR3 reads TGCGCCAGCAGCCAAGGAAGCCAAACAGGGGCAGGGGGAAACACCATATATTTT.